This T cell receptor (beta chain) was sequenced during a study of T cells after yellow fever vaccination. As concerns this clonotype: The antigen is unknown.

In making TCR cDNA, 5'RACE template switching added a universal primer site and UMIs to it. In TCRdb, the 5' RACE reads were re-called with MiXCR into one record per CDR3 protein. The sample contains a few hundred thousand distinct CDR3 sequences, 11% of which appear only once. The V gene lost 2 bases and the J gene lost 8 bases, with 4 bases spanning the gap. Germline V gives CDR1 SEHNR, CDR2 FQNEAQ (reference sequence). This CDR3 has 12 residues. General study findings and limits: The secondary response showed a weaker magnitude and a faster peak, day 5 versus 15. Abundant clonotypes from the bulk population could have been carried over as contaminants into FACS-sorted repertoires.

Sequenced here: PBMCs, sampled on the day of the first yellow fever vaccination. V and J are TRBV7-9 and TRBJ1-6, with D uncertain. The origin of this receptor is a man younger than 30 who received the YFV17D yellow fever vaccine. The CDR3 loop is CASSLSDSPLHF. Here the CDR3 DNA reads TGTGCCAGCAGCTTATCGGATTCACCCCTCCACTTT.